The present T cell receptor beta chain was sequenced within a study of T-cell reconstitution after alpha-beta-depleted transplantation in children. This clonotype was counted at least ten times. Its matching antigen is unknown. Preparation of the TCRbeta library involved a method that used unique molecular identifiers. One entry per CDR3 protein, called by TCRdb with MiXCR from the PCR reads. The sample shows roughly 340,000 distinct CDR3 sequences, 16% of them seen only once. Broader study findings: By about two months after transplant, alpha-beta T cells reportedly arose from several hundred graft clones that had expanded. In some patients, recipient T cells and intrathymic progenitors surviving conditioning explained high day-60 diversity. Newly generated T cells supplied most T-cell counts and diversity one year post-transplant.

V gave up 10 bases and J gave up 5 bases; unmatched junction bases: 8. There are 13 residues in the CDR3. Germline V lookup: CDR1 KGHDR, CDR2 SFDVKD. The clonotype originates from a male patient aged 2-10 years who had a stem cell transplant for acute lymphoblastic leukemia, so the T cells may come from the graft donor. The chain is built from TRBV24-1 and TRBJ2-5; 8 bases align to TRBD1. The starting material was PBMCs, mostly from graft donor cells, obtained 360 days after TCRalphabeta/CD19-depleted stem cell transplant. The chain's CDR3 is CATADRVGETQYF. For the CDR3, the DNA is TGTGCCACAGCGGACAGGGTGGGGGAGACCCAGTACTTC.